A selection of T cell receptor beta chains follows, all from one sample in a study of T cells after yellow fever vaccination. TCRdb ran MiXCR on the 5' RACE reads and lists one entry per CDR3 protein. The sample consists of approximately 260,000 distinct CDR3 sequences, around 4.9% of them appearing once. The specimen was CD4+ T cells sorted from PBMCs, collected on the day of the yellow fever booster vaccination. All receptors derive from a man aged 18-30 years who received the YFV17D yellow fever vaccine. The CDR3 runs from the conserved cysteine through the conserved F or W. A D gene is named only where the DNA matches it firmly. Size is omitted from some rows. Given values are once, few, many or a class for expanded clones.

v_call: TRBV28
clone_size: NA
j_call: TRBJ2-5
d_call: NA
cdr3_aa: CASSKGGGTGTQYF
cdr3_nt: TGTGCCAGCAGTAAAGGAGGGGGCACGGGGACCCAGTACTTC

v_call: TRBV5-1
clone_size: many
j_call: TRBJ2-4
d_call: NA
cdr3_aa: CASSIEVAKNIQYF
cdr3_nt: TGCGCCAGCAGCATCGAGGTAGCCAAAAACATTCAGTACTTC

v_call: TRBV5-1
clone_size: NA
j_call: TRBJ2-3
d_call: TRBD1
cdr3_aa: CASSTGQGTDTQYF
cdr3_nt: TGCGCCAGCAGCACGGGACAGGGGACAGATACGCAGTATTTT

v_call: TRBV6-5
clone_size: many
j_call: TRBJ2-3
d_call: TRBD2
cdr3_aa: CASSYSGTSGPTSTDTQYF
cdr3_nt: TGTGCCAGCAGTTACTCCGGGACTAGCGGGCCTACTAGCACAGATACGCAGTATTTT

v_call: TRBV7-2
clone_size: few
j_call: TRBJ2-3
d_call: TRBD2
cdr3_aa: CASSLLGRGALTDTQYF
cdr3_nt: TGTGCCAGCAGCTTACTAGGGCGGGGGGCCCTCACAGATACGCAGTATTTT

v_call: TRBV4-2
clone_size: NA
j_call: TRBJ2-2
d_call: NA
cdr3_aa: CASSQETGPGGELFF
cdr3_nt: TGTGCCAGCAGCCAAGAGACAGGCCCCGGCGGGGAGCTGTTTTTT

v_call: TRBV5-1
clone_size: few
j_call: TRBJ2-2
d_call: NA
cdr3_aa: CASSYHAGQTNTGELFF
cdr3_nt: TGCGCCAGCAGCTATCATGCCGGCCAGACTAACACCGGGGAGCTGTTTTTT

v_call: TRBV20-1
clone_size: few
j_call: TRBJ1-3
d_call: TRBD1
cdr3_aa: CSARGSDRRGNTIYF
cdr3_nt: TGCAGTGCTAGAGGATCGGACAGGCGGGGAAACACCATATATTTT

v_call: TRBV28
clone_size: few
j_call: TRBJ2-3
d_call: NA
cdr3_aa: CASSLSIRGRGGTDTQYF
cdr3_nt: TGTGCCAGCAGTTTATCCATCCGCGGAAGAGGGGGGACAGATACGCAGTATTTT

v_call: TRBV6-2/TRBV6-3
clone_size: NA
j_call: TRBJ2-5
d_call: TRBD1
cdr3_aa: CASSYGQGAMETQYF
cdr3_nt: TGTGCCAGCAGTTACGGACAGGGGGCGATGGAGACCCAGTACTTC

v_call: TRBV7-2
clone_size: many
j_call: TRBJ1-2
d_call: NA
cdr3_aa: CASSLQDYGYTF
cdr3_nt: TGTGCCAGCAGCTTGCAAGACTATGGCTACACCTTC

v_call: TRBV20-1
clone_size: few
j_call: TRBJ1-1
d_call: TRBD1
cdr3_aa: CSAREGDSWGTEAFF
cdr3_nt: TGCAGTGCTAGAGAGGGGGACAGCTGGGGCACTGAAGCTTTCTTT

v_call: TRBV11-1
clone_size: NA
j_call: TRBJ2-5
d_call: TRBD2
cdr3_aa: CASNEGRRGGYQETQYF
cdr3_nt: TGTGCCAGCAACGAAGGTCGGCGGGGGGGTTACCAAGAGACCCAGTACTTC

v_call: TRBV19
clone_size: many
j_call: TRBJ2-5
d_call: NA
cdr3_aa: CASSTTQRETQYF
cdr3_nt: TGTGCCAGTAGTACAACCCAGCGGGAGACCCAGTACTTC

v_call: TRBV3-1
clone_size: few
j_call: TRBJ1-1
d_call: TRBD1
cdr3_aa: CATSTGGTTEAFF
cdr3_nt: TGTGCCACCTCGACAGGGGGCACGACTGAAGCTTTCTTT

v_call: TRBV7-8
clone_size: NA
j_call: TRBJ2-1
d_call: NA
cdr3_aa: CASSPGEVRGEQFF
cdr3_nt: TGTGCCAGCAGCCCTGGGGAAGTCCGGGGTGAGCAGTTCTTC

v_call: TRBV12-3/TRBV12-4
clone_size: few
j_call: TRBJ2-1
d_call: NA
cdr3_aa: CASGLTSEQFF
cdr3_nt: TGTGCCAGCGGCCTAACGTCTGAGCAGTTCTTC

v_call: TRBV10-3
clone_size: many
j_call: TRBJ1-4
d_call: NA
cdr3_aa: CAISESLIQNEKLFF
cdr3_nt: TGTGCCATCAGTGAGTCGCTGATCCAAAATGAAAAACTGTTTTTT

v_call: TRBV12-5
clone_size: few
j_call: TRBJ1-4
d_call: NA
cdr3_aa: CASGLVKGRGTNTHTTNEKLFF
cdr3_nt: TGTGCTAGTGGTTTGGTAAAAGGAAGAGGGACCAACACCCATACAACTAATGAAAAACTGTTTTTT

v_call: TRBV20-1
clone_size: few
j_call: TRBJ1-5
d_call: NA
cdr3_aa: CSARRGNSLQPQHF
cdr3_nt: TGCAGTGCTAGGCGAGGGAATTCTCTTCAGCCCCAGCATTTT

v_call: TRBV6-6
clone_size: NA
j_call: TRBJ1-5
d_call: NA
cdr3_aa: CASSGPNPNQPQHF
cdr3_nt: TGTGCCAGCAGTGGGCCGAATCCCAATCAGCCCCAGCATTTT

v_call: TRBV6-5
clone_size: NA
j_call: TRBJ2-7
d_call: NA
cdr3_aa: CASSYRSGRPTYEQYF
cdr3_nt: TGTGCCAGCAGTTACAGGTCAGGACGCCCCACTTACGAGCAGTACTTC

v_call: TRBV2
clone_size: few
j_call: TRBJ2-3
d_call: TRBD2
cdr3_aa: CASSPSGGTGDTQYF
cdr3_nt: TGTGCCAGCAGCCCCAGCGGGGGGACCGGGGATACGCAGTATTTT

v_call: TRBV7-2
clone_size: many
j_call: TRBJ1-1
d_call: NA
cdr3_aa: CASSLRGTEGNTEAFF
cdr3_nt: TGTGCCAGCAGCTTACGGGGGACGGAGGGGAACACTGAAGCTTTCTTT